The clone carrying this T cell receptor beta chain has more than one count but fewer than ten. Antigen: not known. Researchers made TCR cDNA using 5'RACE template switching, and this step added a universal primer site and UMIs. TCRdb analysed the 5' RACE reads with MiXCR anew, one entry per CDR3 protein. The data contain a few hundred thousand distinct CDR3 sequences, 3% to 4.5% of them singletons. The source of the sample is a study of T cells after yellow fever vaccination. Study conclusions and caveats: In FACS-sorted repertoires, abundant clonotypes from the bulk population could appear as contaminants.

Germline CDR1 reads KGHDR; CDR2 reads SFDVKD. The CDR3 is 16 amino acids. V lost 1 base to trimming and J lost 9 bases, with 18 bases between them. This specimen consisted of PBMCs, obtained 5 days after the yellow fever booster vaccination. The V gene is TRBV24-1, the J gene TRBJ2-1, with D possibly called TRBD1 or TRBD2 (6 bases each). The TCR comes from a man aged 18-30 years who received the YFV17D yellow fever vaccine. The DNA of the CDR3 is TGTGCCACCAGTGATTTCGGTGTGAGGGGGGTCGGTGAGCAGTTCTTC. Protein product: CATSDFGVRGVGEQFF.